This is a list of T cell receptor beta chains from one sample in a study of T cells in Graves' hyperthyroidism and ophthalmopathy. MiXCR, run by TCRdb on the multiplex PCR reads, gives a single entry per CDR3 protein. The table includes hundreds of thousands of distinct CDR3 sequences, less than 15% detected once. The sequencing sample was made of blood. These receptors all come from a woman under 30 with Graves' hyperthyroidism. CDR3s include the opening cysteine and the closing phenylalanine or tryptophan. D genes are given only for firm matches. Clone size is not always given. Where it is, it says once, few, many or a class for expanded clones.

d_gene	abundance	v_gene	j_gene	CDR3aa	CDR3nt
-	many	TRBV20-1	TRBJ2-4	CSASPGIAKNIQYF	TGCAGTGCTAGTCCAGGGATAGCCAAAAACATTCAGTACTTC
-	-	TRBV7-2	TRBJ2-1	CASSPAGGGGSEQFF	TGTGCCAGCAGCCCAGCAGGTGGGGGAGGTAGTGAGCAGTTCTTC
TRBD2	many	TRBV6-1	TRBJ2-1	CASTPGLDYNEQFF	TGTGCCAGCACCCCGGGACTAGATTACAATGAGCAGTTCTTC
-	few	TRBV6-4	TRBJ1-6	CASRPDQNSYNSPLHF	TGTGCCAGCAGACCAGACCAGAACTCCTATAATTCACCCCTCCACTTT
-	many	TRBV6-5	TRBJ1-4	CASSYSGGRFEKLFF	TGTGCCAGCAGTTACTCCGGGGGTCGATTCGAAAAACTGTTTTTT
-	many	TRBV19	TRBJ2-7	CASSLDSSYEQYF	TGTGCCAGCAGTTTAGACAGCTCCTACGAGCAGTACTTC
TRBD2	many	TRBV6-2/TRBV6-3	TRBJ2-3	CASSYSVVSSGIETDTQYF	TGTGCCAGCAGTTACTCGGTGGTTTCTAGCGGGATTGAAACAGATACGCAGTATTTT
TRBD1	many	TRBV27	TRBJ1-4	CASTSLTGPNEKLFF	TGTGCCAGCACTTCCCTGACAGGGCCTAATGAAAAACTGTTTTTT
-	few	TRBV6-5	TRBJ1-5	CASSYGPGGQPQHF	TGTGCCAGCAGTTACGGCCCCGGCGGACAGCCCCAGCATTTT
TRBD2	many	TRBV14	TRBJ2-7	CASSPWGGRADEQYF	TGTGCCAGCAGCCCCTGGGGGGGGAGGGCTGACGAGCAGTACTTC
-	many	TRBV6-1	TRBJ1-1	CASSEARGGFTEAFF	TGTGCCAGCAGTGAAGCGCGGGGTGGGTTCACTGAAGCTTTCTTT
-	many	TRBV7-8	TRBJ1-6	CASSLGFAGGRNSPLHF	TGTGCCAGCAGCTTAGGCTTTGCGGGGGGCCGGAATTCACCCCTCCACTTT
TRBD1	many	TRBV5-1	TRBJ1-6	CASSSKGQGHNSPLHF	TGCGCCAGCAGCTCCAAAGGACAGGGGCATAATTCACCCCTCCACTTT
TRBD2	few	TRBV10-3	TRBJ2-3	CAIGALAGVTDTQYF	TGTGCCATCGGAGCACTTGCGGGGGTGACAGATACGCAGTATTTT
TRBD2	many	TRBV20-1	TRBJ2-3	CSASLSGSRDTQYF	TGCAGTGCTAGCTTGAGCGGGAGTCGAGATACGCAGTATTTT
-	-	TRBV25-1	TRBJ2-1	CASSGQGYYNEQFF	TGTGCCAGCAGTGGCCAGGGTTACTACAATGAGCAGTTCTTC
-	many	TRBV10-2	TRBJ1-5	CASSESWAESNQPQHF	TGCGCCAGCAGTGAGTCGTGGGCCGAGAGCAATCAGCCCCAGCATTTT
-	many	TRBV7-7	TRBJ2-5	CASSTPLETQYF	TGTGCTAGCAGCACACCCTTAGAGACCCAGTACTTC
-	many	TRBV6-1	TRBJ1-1	CASIDSAAWSTEAFF	TGTGCCAGCATCGACTCGGCCGCTTGGAGCACTGAAGCTTTCTTT
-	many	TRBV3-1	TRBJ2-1	CASSINSYNEQFF	TGTGCCAGCAGCATTAACTCCTACAATGAGCAGTTCTTC
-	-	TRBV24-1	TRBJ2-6	CATRDPIGANVLTF	TGTGCCACCAGGGACCCTATCGGGGCCAACGTCCTGACTTTC
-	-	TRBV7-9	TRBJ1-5	CASLLGRVQVQPQHF	TGTGCCAGCCTATTGGGGAGGGTACAGGTCCAGCCCCAGCATTTT
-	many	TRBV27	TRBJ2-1	CASSTKRVTYNEQFF	TGTGCCAGCAGTACGAAGCGGGTAACCTACAATGAGCAGTTCTTC
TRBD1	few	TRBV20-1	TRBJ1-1	CSASTRGLRNTEAFF	TGCAGTGCCAGCACCAGGGGGTTAAGGAACACTGAAGCTTTCTTT
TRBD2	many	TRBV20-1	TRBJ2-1	CSARASGAYNEQFF	TGCAGTGCTAGGGCTAGCGGGGCCTACAATGAGCAGTTCTTC
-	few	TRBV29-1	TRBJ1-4	CSVEVSMGEKLFF	TGCAGCGTTGAAGTTTCGATGGGTGAAAAACTGTTTTTT
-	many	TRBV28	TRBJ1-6	CASSEPSTYNSPLHF	TGTGCCAGCAGTGAACCAAGCACCTATAATTCACCCCTCCACTTT
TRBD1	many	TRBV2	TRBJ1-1	CASGGVGGATEAFF	TGTGCCAGCGGGGGGGTAGGGGGCGCAACTGAAGCTTTCTTT
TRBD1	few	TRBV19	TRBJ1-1	CASNPQGQPNTEAFF	TGTGCCAGTAACCCCCAGGGACAGCCGAACACTGAAGCTTTCTTT
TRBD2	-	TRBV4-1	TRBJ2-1	CASSQVGTSKEQFF	TGCGCCAGCAGCCAAGTTGGGACTAGCAAGGAGCAGTTCTTC
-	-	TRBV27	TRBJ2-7	CAGSREISYEQYF	TGTGCCGGAAGTAGGGAGATCTCCTACGAGCAGTACTTC
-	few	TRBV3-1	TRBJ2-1	CASSQEEPGTYNEQFF	TGTGCCAGCAGCCAAGAAGAACCTGGCACCTACAATGAGCAGTTCTTC
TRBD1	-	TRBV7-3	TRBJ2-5	CASSRQGRETQYF	TGTGCCAGCAGCCGACAGGGCCGGGAGACCCAGTACTTC
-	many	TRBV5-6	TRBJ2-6	CASGSRANVLTF	TGTGCCAGCGGAAGTCGGGCCAACGTCCTGACTTTC
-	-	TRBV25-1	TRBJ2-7	CASSDAGSYEQYF	TGTGCCAGCAGTGATGCAGGGTCCTACGAGCAGTACTTC
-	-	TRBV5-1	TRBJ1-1	CASSLASDANTEAFF	TGCGCCAGCAGCTTGGCCTCAGATGCGAACACTGAAGCTTTCTTT
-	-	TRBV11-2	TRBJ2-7	CASSLEERVYEQYF	TGTGCCAGCAGCTTAGAGGAAAGGGTCTACGAGCAGTACTTC
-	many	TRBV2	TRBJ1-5	CASSASLEGYQPQHF	TGTGCCAGCAGCGCCTCGCTGGAGGGGTACCAGCCCCAGCATTTT
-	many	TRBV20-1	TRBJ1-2	CSETANNYGYTF	TGCAGTGAAACAGCCAATAACTATGGCTACACCTTC
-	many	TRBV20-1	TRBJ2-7	CSATPRLGTYEQYF	TGCAGTGCTACCCCTCGACTAGGCACTTACGAGCAGTACTTC
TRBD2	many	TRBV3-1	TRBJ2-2	CASSQAGGLGELFF	TGTGCCAGCAGCCAAGCGGGAGGGCTCGGGGAGCTGTTTTTT
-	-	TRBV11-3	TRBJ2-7	CASSTGHGEEQYF	TGTGCCAGCAGCACGGGGCATGGGGAAGAGCAGTACTTC